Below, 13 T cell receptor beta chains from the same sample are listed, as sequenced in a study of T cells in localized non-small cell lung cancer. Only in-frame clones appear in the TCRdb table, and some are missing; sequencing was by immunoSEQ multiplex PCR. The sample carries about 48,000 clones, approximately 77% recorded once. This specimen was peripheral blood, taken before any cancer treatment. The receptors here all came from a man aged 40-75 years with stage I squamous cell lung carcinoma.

The chain's CDR3 is CASTSIRDSLRAFF. The CDR3 nucleotides read TGTGCCAGCACCTCAATCCGGGACAGTCTTCGAGCTTTCTTT. This sequence joins TRBV6-1 and TRBJ1-1, with 7 bases aligning to TRBD1. This CDR3 contains 14 residues. CDR1 is MNHNS and CDR2 is SASEGT in the germline V gene. Trimming at V came to 7 bases and at J to 10 bases, leaving 15 bases not matched to a gene.

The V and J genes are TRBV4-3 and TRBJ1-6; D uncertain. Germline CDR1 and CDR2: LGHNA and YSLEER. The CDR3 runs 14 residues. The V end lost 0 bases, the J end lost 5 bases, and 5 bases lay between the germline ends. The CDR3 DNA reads TGCGCCAGCAGCCAAGAGGACGATAATTCACCCCTCCACTTT. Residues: CASSQEDDNSPLHF.

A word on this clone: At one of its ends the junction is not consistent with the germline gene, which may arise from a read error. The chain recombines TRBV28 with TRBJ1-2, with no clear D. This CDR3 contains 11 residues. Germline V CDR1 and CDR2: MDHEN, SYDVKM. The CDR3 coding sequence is TGTGCCAGCAGTACCAACTATGGCTACATCTTC. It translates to CASSTNYGYIF.

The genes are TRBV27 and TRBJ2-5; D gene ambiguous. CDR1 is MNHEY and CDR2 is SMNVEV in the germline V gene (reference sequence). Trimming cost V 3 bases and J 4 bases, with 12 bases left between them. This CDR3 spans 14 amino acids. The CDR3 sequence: CASSFGPSGETQYF. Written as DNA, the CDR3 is TGTGCCAGCAGTTTTGGCCCCTCTGGAGAGACCCAGTACTTC.

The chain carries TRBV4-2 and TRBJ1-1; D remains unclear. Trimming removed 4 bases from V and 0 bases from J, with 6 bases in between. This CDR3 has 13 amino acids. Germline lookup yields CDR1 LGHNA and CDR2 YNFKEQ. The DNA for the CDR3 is TGTGCCAGCAGCCCAGAGTTGAACACTGAAGCTTTCTTT. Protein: CASSPELNTEAFF.

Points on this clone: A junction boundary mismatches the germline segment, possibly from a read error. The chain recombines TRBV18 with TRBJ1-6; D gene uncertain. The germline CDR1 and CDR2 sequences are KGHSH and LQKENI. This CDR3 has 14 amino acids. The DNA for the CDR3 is TGTGCCAGCTCCCCACAACGATTTAATTCACCCCTCCACTTT. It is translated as CASSPQRFNSPLHF. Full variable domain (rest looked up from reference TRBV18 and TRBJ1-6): NAGVMQNPRHLVRRRGQEARLRCSPMKGHSHVYWYRQLPEEGLKFMVYLQKENIIDESGMPKERFSAEFPKEGPSILRIQQVVRGDSAAYFCASSPQRFNSPLHFGNGTRLTVT.

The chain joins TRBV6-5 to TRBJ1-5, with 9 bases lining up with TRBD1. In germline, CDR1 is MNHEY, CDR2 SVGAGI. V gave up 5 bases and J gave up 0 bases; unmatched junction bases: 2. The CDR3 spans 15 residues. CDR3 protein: CASSRTGDSNQPQHF. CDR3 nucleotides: TGTGCCAGCAGTCGGACAGGGGATAGCAATCAGCCCCAGCATTTT.

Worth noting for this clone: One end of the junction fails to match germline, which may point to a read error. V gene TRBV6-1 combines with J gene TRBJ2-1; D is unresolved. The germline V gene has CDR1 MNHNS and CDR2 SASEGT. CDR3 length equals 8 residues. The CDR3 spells CASSHSVF. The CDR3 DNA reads TGTGCCAGCAGTCACAGTGTCTTC.

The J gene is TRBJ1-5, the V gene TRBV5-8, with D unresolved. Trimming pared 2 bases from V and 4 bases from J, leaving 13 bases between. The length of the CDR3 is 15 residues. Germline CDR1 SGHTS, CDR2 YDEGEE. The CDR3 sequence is CASSFVGQINQPQHF. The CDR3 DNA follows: TGTGCCAGCAGCTTCGTAGGGCAGATTAATCAGCCCCAGCATTTT.

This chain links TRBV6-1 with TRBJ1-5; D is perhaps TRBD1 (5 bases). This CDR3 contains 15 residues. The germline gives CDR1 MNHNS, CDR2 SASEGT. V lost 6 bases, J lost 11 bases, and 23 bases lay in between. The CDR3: CASSPTVTELSAQHF. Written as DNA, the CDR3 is TGTGCCAGCAGCCCGACAGTCACAGAATTATCAGCCCAGCATTTT.

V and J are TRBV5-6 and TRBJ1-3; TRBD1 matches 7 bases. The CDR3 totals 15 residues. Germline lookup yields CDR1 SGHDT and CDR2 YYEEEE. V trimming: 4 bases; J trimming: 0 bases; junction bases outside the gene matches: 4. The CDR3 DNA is TGTGCCAGCAGCATCGGACAGGCCTCTGGAAACACCATATATTTT. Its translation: CASSIGQASGNTIYF.

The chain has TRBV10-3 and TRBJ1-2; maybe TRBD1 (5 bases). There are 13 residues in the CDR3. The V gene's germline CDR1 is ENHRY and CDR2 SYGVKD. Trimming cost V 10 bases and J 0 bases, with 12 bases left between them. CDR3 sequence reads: CATQTDSNYGYTF. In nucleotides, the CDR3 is TGTGCCACTCAGACAGACTCTAACTATGGCTACACCTTC.

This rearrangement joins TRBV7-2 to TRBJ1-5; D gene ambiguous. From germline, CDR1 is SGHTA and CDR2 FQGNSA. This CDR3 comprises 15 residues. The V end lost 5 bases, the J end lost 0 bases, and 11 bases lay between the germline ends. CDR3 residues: CASSQGPNSNQPQHF. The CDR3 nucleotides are TGTGCCAGCAGCCAAGGGCCTAATAGCAATCAGCCCCAGCATTTT.